This T cell receptor beta chain was identified in a study of cytomegalovirus exposure and HLA in healthy donors. Study conclusions and caveats: Later genetic work tied a missense DCLRE1C variant to beta-chain V and J trimming. A later analysis found that most CMV-associated TCR beta chains appeared HLA-restricted. As confirmed in vitro, a few CMV-associated chains were specific for CMV antigens.

PCR was performed using 60 Vbeta and 13 Jbeta primers. Produced via immunoSEQ multiplex PCR; TCRdb's table is partial and in-frame only. Among roughly 150,000 clones, 65% to 85% were seen once, and the ten largest hold approximately 3.6%. Nominal health characterized the donors when sampled, though unrecorded immune exposures were likely. The trim removed 7 bases at V and 0 bases at J, leaving 5 bases unmatched. The CDR3 is 15 residues long. Germline CDR1 and CDR2: SNHLY and FYNNEI. Notes on this clone: Its antigen is as yet unknown.

The sequence came from a male donor in good health and CMV-seronegative. The sequencing sample was made of PBMCs. The chain couples TRBV2 to TRBJ2-2, with 7 nucleotides matching TRBD1. The CDR3 DNA sequence: TGTGCCAGCATCCCGGGACAGACGAACACCGGGGAGCTGTTTTTT. Residues: CASIPGQTNTGELFF.